Listed below are T cell receptor beta chains from one sample, sequenced in a study of T cells in Graves' hyperthyroidism and ophthalmopathy. TCRdb re-analysed the multiplex PCR reads in MiXCR, keeping a single row per CDR3 protein. The table lists more than 550,000 distinct CDR3 sequences, roughly 45% of them singletons. Material for sequencing was peripheral blood or thyroid tissue (not recorded which). The receptors were gathered from an adult man with Graves' disease, either hyperthyroidism or ophthalmopathy (not recorded which). Both conserved end residues are part of each CDR3. A D gene is named only where the DNA matches it firmly. Only some rows state a clone size, as once, few, many or a class for expanded clones.

-	15	TRBV7-8	TRBJ1-6	TRBD1	TGTGCCAGCAGCTTAGCCGGGACAGGGGGCTCACCCCTCCACTTT	CASSLAGTGGSPLHF
few	14	TRBV6-5	TRBJ1-5	-	TGTGCCAGCTCAAATGGAGCAGGTAATCAGCCCCAGCATTTT	CASSNGAGNQPQHF
many	16	TRBV9	TRBJ1-2	TRBD1	TGTGCCAGCAGCGACATCGGGACAGGGGATCACTATGGCTACACCTTC	CASSDIGTGDHYGYTF
-	13	TRBV20-1	TRBJ1-3	-	TGCAGTGCTAGTTCACACTCTGGAAACACCATATATTTT	CSASSHSGNTIYF
-	13	TRBV12-3/TRBV12-4	TRBJ1-1	-	TGTGCCAGCAGCCATGGGGTGGTCGATGAAGCTTTCTTT	CASSHGVVDEAFF
-	15	TRBV6-5	TRBJ1-6	TRBD1	TGTGCCAGCAGTTATGGGACAGGGATGAATTCACCCCTCCACTTT	CASSYGTGMNSPLHF
-	14	TRBV12-3/TRBV12-4	TRBJ2-5	TRBD2	TGTGCCAGCAGTTTCCTAGCGGGAGTGGAGACCCAGTACTTC	CASSFLAGVETQYF
-	14	TRBV19	TRBJ1-2	-	TGTGCCAGTAGTATTGTTCCACCGACACATGGCTACACCTTC	CASSIVPPTHGYTF
many	14	TRBV29-1	TRBJ2-7	-	TGCAGCGTTGAAGATCAGGGGAGCTCCTACGAGCAGTACTTC	CSVEDQGSSYEQYF
-	15	TRBV20-1	TRBJ1-6	-	TGCAATGCTCTCAATCCACAGGGAAGAGGTTCACCCCTCCACTTT	CNALNPQGRGSPLHF
few	13	TRBV11-2	TRBJ2-5	TRBD2	TGTGCCCCTAGACTAGCGGACCAAGAGACCCAGTACTTC	CAPRLADQETQYF
-	12	TRBV20-1	TRBJ2-2	-	TGCAGTGGTTCGGGGGACACCGGGGAGCTGTTTTTT	CSGSGDTGELFF
-	13	TRBV10-2	TRBJ1-3	-	TGTGCCATCAGTGACCTAGCGGGAGACACCATATATTTT	CAISDLAGDTIYF
-	13	TRBV29-1	TRBJ2-7	-	TGCAGCGTTGCGCCCGGGAACTCCTACGAGCAGTACTTC	CSVAPGNSYEQYF
-	13	TRBV2	TRBJ1-3	-	TGTGCCAGCAGCAGGAGGTTTGGAAACACCATATATTTT	CASSRRFGNTIYF
few	16	TRBV5-1	TRBJ2-7	TRBD2	TGCGCCAGCAGCCCTAGCGGGGGGCCCATTCAAGGCGAGCAGTACTTC	CASSPSGGPIQGEQYF